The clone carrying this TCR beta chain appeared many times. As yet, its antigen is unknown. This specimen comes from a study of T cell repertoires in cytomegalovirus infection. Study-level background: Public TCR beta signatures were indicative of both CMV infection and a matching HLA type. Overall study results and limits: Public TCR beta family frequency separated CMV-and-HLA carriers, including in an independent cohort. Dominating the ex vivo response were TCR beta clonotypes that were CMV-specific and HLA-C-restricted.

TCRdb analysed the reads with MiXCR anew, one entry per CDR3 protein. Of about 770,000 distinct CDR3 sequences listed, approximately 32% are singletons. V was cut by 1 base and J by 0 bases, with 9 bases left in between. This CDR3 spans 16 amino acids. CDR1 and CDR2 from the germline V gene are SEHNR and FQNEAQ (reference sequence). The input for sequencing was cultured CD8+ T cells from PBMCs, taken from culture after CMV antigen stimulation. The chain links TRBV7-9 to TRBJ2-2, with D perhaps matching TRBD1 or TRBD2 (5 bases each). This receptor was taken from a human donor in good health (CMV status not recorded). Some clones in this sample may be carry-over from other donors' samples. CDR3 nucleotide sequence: TGTGCCAGCAGCTTAGAGGGGAGAGCGAACACCGGGGAGCTGTTTTTT. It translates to CASSLEGRANTGELFF.